Following are 27 T cell receptor beta chains from one sample sequenced in a study of blood T cell repertoires in COVID-19. Profiled with immunoSEQ multiplex PCR; TCRdb holds only in-frame clones, not every one. Here the sample spans 100,000 or so clones, around nine tenths being singletons. The sequencing input was peripheral blood. The receptors shown here come from a man aged 65 to 85 with acute or convalescent COVID-19.

The chain couples TRBV18 to TRBJ2-3; TRBD1 matches 9 bases. In germline, CDR1 is KGHSH, CDR2 LQKENI. Trimming cost V 3 bases and J 4 bases; bases outside gene matches: 5. The CDR3 is made up of 15 amino acids. The CDR3, as DNA: TGTGCCAGCTCACCCAAGGGGACAGGGCCAGATACGCAGTATTTT. Translating gives CASSPKGTGPDTQYF.

The V gene is TRBV6-5, the J gene TRBJ1-1; 9 bases agree with TRBD1. Germline trimming cut 4 bases from V and 3 bases from J; bases unmatched to any gene: 3. The CDR3 extends over 14 amino acids. CDR1 is MNHEY, CDR2 SVGAGI, per germline. Here the CDR3 DNA reads TGTGCCAGCAGTTTCCGGGACAGGGACACTGAAGCTTTCTTT. It codes for CASSFRDRDTEAFF.

This clone was seen a few times. V and J are TRBV5-6 and TRBJ1-1; TRBD1 might be the D (5 bases). The V gene lost 5 bases and the J gene lost 2 bases, with 28 bases spanning the gap. Germline V CDR1 and CDR2: SGHDT, YYEEEE. This CDR3 contains 19 residues. CDR3 in DNA: TGTGCCAGCAGTGTCGGCAGGGTTTTTGTCTTTAACCGTAACACTGAAGCTTTCTTT. It codes for CASSVGRVFVFNRNTEAFF.

CDR3 region: CASSATSGVVGEQYF. Here the CDR3 DNA reads TGCGCCAGCAGCGCTACTAGCGGGGTGGTGGGAGAGCAGTACTTC. V gene TRBV10-2 combines with J gene TRBJ2-7, with TRBD2 identical over 10 bases. Germline-derived CDR1 and CDR2 are WSHSY and SAAADI. With V trimmed by 6 bases and J by 7 bases, 12 bases remained unmatched. The length of the CDR3 is 15 residues.

The chain couples TRBV21-1 to TRBJ2-5; the table names TRBD1, a call not compared with the DNA. TRBV21-1 is reported as a pseudogene. The length of the CDR3 is 17 residues. CDR3 sequence (DNA): TGTGCCAGCACCGACAATCGGCAGGCTCGGAACCAAGAGACCCAGTACTTC. Translating it yields CASTDNRQARNQETQYF.

The J gene is TRBJ2-7, the V gene TRBV12-5; TRBD2 matches 10 bases. The junction had 7 bases not matched to a gene; V was cut back by 0 bases and J by 2 bases. The CDR3 runs to 17 residues. The V gene's germline CDR1 is LGHNT and CDR2 FRNRAP. Written as DNA, the CDR3 is TGTGCTAGTGGTTTGGTAGGGCTAGCGGGAGACGCCTACGAGCAGTACTTC. As protein: CASGLVGLAGDAYEQYF.

The chain uses TRBV6-5 and TRBJ1-5; D remains ambiguous. The CDR3 loop spans 15 amino acids. The V end was cut by 0 bases, the J end by 3 bases, with 9 bases between. Per germline, CDR1 MNHEY and CDR2 SVGAGI. CDR3 in DNA: TGTGCCAGCAGTTACTCAGGAGCCTACAATCAGCCCCAGCATTTT. Its translation is CASSYSGAYNQPQHF.

The chain recombines TRBV5-1 with TRBJ2-7; 14 bases line up with TRBD2. V was clipped by 4 bases and J by 0 bases; unmatched bases: 9. Germline CDR1 is SGHRS and CDR2 is YFSETQ. There are 18 residues in the CDR3. CDR3 in DNA: TGCGCCAGCAGCCGAGGACTAGCGGGGGGCTCGAGCTCCTACGAGCAGTACTTC. This gives the protein CASSRGLAGGSSSYEQYF.

There are a few counts of this clone. The chain links TRBV27 to TRBJ2-7; perhaps TRBD1 as D (5 bases). The CDR3 is 13 amino acids. Germline V lookup: CDR1 MNHEY, CDR2 SMNVEV (reference sequence). Trimming took off 2 bases at V and 7 bases at J, with 12 bases between the two ends. CDR3 nucleotides: TGTGCCAGCAGTTTACCCAGGGTTGGTGAGCAGTACTTC. It translates to CASSLPRVGEQYF.

J is TRBJ1-5 and V is TRBV15; D gene unclear. This CDR3 is built from 17 residues. V lost 0 bases and J 4 bases, leaving 16 bases between the germline ends. Germline CDR1 LNHNV, CDR2 YYDKDF (reference sequence). CDR3 nucleotides: TGTGCCACCAGCAGAGATAGTTTTCGGGTGATTAATCAGCCCCAGCATTTT. Translation gives CATSRDSFRVINQPQHF.

This clone was seen a single time. This chain links TRBV5-1 with TRBJ1-4, with TRBD1 as a possible D gene (5 bases). The germline V gene has CDR1 SGHRS and CDR2 YFSETQ. This CDR3 spans 14 amino acids. The V end lost 5 bases, the J end lost 3 bases, and 11 bases lay between the germline ends. The CDR3 DNA follows: TGCGCCAGCAGTTGGCCGGGGGCTAATGAAAAACTGTTTTTT. It specifies CASSWPGANEKLFF.

This chain uses TRBV5-4 with TRBJ2-7; 9 bases are shared with TRBD1. With V trimmed by 4 bases and J by 2 bases, 4 bases remained unmatched. This CDR3 has 14 amino acids. Germline V lookup: CDR1 SGHNT, CDR2 YYREEE (reference sequence). CDR3 amino acids: CASSPGTGPYEQYF. The CDR3 DNA reads TGTGCCAGCAGCCCCGGGACAGGGCCCTACGAGCAGTACTTC.

V gene TRBV2 combines with J gene TRBJ2-7, with 7 bases that match TRBD1. Per the germline V gene, CDR1 is SNHLY and CDR2 is FYNNEI. Trimming removed 6 bases from V and 6 bases from J; junction bases left unmatched: 14. The CDR3 extends over 15 amino acids. The CDR3 DNA follows: TGTGCCAGCAGGACGACAGGGAGAGGTGTGGGCGAGCAGTACTTC. It encodes CASRTTGRGVGEQYF.

The chain carries TRBV6-6 and TRBJ2-2; 9 bases fit TRBD2. The CDR3 spans 15 residues. V trimming: 6 bases; J trimming: 4 bases; junction bases outside the gene matches: 6. Per the germline V gene, CDR1 is MNHNY and CDR2 is SVGAGI (reference sequence). CDR3 sequence: CASSALAGSTGELFF. The CDR3 nucleotides read TGTGCCAGCAGCGCACTAGCGGGCTCCACCGGGGAGCTGTTTTTT.

The rearrangement links TRBV7-9 to TRBJ2-5, with TRBD2 matching 8 bases. The germline V gene has CDR1 SEHNR and CDR2 FQNEAQ (reference sequence). The CDR3 length is 15 residues. Unmatched junction bases numbered 8, after V lost 3 bases and J lost 5 bases. The CDR3 protein is CASSFAGGAGETQYF. The CDR3 bases are TGTGCCAGCAGCTTCGCGGGGGGTGCTGGGGAGACCCAGTACTTC. The whole variable domain, remainder taken from reference TRBV7-9 and TRBJ2-5, is DTGVSQNPRHKITKRGQNVTFRCDPISEHNRLYWYRQTLGQGPEFLTYFQNEAQLEKSRLLSDRFSAERPKGSFSTLEIQRTEQGDSAMYLCASSFAGGAGETQYFGPGTRLLVL.

The chain links TRBV11-3 to TRBJ2-7; the match to TRBD2 covers 12 bases. From germline, CDR1 is SGHNT and CDR2 YENEEA. The CDR3 is 17 amino acids. V dropped 1 base and J dropped 5; count of bases not matched to a gene: 9. The CDR3 DNA follows: TGTGCCAGCAGCTTAGGCAGGGGACGACTAGCGGGAGACGAGCAGTACTTC. Translated: CASSLGRGRLAGDEQYF.

The chain recombines TRBV6-5 with TRBJ2-3, with D perhaps matching TRBD2 (5 bases). Trimming took off 4 bases at V and 0 bases at J, with 11 bases between the two ends. This CDR3 comprises 15 residues. Germline values: CDR1 MNHEY, CDR2 SVGAGI. The CDR3 DNA reads TGTGCCAGCAGTTTCCGGGGAGCTAGCACAGATACGCAGTATTTT. As protein: CASSFRGASTDTQYF.

The chain recombines TRBV30 with TRBJ1-2; 9 bases align to TRBD1. V lost 0 bases, J lost 3 bases, and 5 bases stayed unmatched. From germline, CDR1 is GTSNPN and CDR2 SVGIG (reference sequence). The length of the CDR3 is 15 residues. CDR3 sequence: CAWSVKDRGYYGYTF. As DNA, the CDR3 is TGTGCCTGGAGTGTGAAGGACAGGGGTTACTATGGCTACACCTTC.

This chain joins TRBV9 and TRBJ1-4; D gene ambiguous. V shed 4 bases and J shed 3 bases, with 13 bases lying between them. Looked up from germline, CDR1 is SGDLS and CDR2 is YYNGEE. The CDR3 is made up of 15 amino acids. The CDR3 reads CASSPSGKANEKLFF. CDR3 nucleotide sequence: TGTGCCAGCAGCCCGTCGGGGAAAGCTAATGAAAAACTGTTTTTT.

This chain links TRBV10-2 with TRBJ1-2, with TRBD1 matching 8 bases. The CDR3 runs to 14 residues. Germline CDR1 WSHSY, CDR2 SAAADI. J gave up 8 bases and V 2 bases, and 7 bases lay outside the gene matches. CDR3 DNA: TGCGCCAGCAGTGAGGTCAGGGGGCTTGGGGGCTACACCTTC. This sequence encodes CASSEVRGLGGYTF.

The V gene is TRBV7-2, the J gene TRBJ2-6; D is ambiguous. The V end lost 5 bases, the J end lost 0 bases, and 11 bases lay between the germline ends. In germline, CDR1 is SGHTA, CDR2 FQGNSA. The CDR3 spans 16 residues. CDR3 sequence: CASSVTTGSGANVLTF. Here the CDR3 DNA reads TGTGCCAGCAGCGTCACTACCGGCTCTGGGGCCAACGTCCTGACTTTC.

The count of this clone is one. This sequence joins TRBV6-5 and TRBJ2-7; 13 bases map to TRBD2. The CDR3 runs 15 residues. V lost 6 bases and J lost 4; bases outside the gene matches: 6. Germline assignment: CDR1 MNHEY and CDR2 SVGAGI. The CDR3 nucleotides read TGTGCCAGCAGCCCGGGACTAGCGGGGCCATACGAGCAGTACTTC. This sequence encodes CASSPGLAGPYEQYF.

The J gene is TRBJ1-5, the V gene TRBV6-2 or TRBV6-3; 7 bases are shared with TRBD1. There are 17 residues in the CDR3. The ends lost 0 bases at V and 3 bases at J; junction bases unmatched: 8. The germline V gene encodes CDR1 MNHEY and CDR2 SVGEGT. The CDR3 nucleotides are TGTGCCAGCAGTTACTCGGAAATGGGACAGCTCAATCAGCCCCAGCATTTT. It yields the protein CASSYSEMGQLNQPQHF.

The J gene is TRBJ2-2, the V gene TRBV7-3, with a possible D match to TRBD2 (5 bases). Trimming took 8 bases from V and 0 from J, leaving 16 bases between them. CDR3 length equals 16 residues. In germline, CDR1 is SGHTA, CDR2 FQGTGA. DNA for the CDR3: TGTGCCAGCGCACCGTGGGAGCTAGCGAACACCGGGGAGCTGTTTTTT. The encoded protein is CASAPWELANTGELFF.

The chain uses TRBV15 and TRBJ2-1; 7 bases align to TRBD1. The CDR3 is 13 amino acids. The germline V gene encodes CDR1 LNHNV and CDR2 YYDKDF (reference sequence). Germline trimming cut 6 bases from V and 5 bases from J; bases unmatched to any gene: 4. CDR3 loop: CATRGGQHNEQFF. CDR3 in DNA: TGTGCCACCAGAGGGGGACAGCACAATGAGCAGTTCTTC.

For the CDR3, the DNA is TGCGCCAGCAGCCCCGGCAATGAGCAGTTCTTC. Amino acids: CASSPGNEQFF. The V and J genes are TRBV5-1 and TRBJ2-1; D is unresolved. The V end lost 4 bases, the J end lost 6 bases, and 5 bases lay between the germline ends. Per germline, CDR1 SGHRS and CDR2 YFSETQ. CDR3 length equals 11 residues. Combining the CDR3 with reference TRBV5-1 and TRBJ2-1 gives the whole variable domain KAGVTQTPRYLIKTRGQQVTLSCSPISGHRSVSWYQQTPGQGLQFLFEYFSETQRNKGNFPGRFSGRQFSNSRSEMNVSTLELGDSALYLCASSPGNEQFFGPGTRLTVL.

The chain employs TRBV27 and TRBJ1-4; 9 bases line up with TRBD1. Germline V gene lookup returns CDR1 MNHEY and CDR2 SMNVEV (reference sequence). J gave up 8 bases and V 5 bases, and 12 bases lay outside the gene matches. The CDR3 has 16 residues. The CDR3 coding sequence is TGTGCCAGCAGTCACCTCCGGGGACAGGGAAAAGAAAAACTGTTTTTT. This translates into CASSHLRGQGKEKLFF.